The sequence of this T cell receptor (beta chain) was determined in a study of T cell responses to AZD1222 COVID-19 vaccine. The study's findings and limits: CD4 TCRs associated with vaccination spanned spike, dominating at 160-218 and 743-854.

In regard to this clone: Its antigen is not known.

The junction had 7 bases not matched to a gene; V was cut back by 0 bases and J by 5 bases. This CDR3 contains 16 residues. The V gene's germline CDR1 is MNHNS and CDR2 SASEGT. Sequencing used immunoSEQ multiplex PCR; TCRdb keeps in-frame clones, though not all of them. The table includes fewer than 30,000 clones, about 88% detected once. This chain joins TRBV6-1 and TRBJ2-5, with 9 bases fitting TRBD2. The receptor's source is an adult who received the AZD1222 COVID-19 vaccine. The source was peripheral blood, collected 28 days after the second AZD1222 dose. The CDR3 DNA sequence: TGTGCCAGCAGTGAAGCAAGTAGCGGGAGCGGGGAGACCCAGTACTTC. It translates to CASSEASSGSGETQYF.